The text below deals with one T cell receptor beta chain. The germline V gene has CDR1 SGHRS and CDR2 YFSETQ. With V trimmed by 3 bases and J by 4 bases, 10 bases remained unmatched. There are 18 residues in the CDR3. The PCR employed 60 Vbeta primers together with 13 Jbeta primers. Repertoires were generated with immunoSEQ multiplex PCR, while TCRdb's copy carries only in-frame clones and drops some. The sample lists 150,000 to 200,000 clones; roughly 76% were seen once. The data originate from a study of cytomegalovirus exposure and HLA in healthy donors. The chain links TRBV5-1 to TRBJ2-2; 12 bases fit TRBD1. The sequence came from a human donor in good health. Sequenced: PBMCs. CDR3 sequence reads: CASSSGQGASDPTGELFF. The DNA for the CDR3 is TGCGCCAGCAGCTCGGGACAGGGGGCGTCGGACCCCACCGGGGAGCTGTTTTTT.